This note documents a single T cell receptor (beta chain) sequence. What it binds is unknown. These data belong to a study of T and B cells in COVID-19 patients. Background on the study: The recovered patients had mostly mild to moderate COVID-19 with outpatient management. At median age approximately 30 years, recovered patients were younger than active-infection patients at about 62.

Whole-study results and caveats: At recovery TRB diversity and richness exceeded healthy donors, after highly clonal active COVID-19 repertoires. Patients with COVID-19 reportedly showed strongly skewed T cell receptor beta variable and joining gene usage.

Germline trimming cut 3 bases from V and 4 bases from J; bases unmatched to any gene: 6. CDR1 and CDR2 from the germline V gene are GTSNPN and SVGIG (reference sequence). The CDR3 totals 14 residues. TRB rearrangements were amplified by multiplex PCR with BIOMED2 TRB-A/B primers. In TCRdb, the multiplex PCR reads were re-called with MiXCR into one record per CDR3 protein. The sample shows over a thousand distinct CDR3 sequences, 27% of them seen only once. Blood genomic DNA input for TRB amplification was about 240-550 ng. This chain links TRBV30 with TRBJ1-5, with 7 bases lining up with TRBD1. Sequenced sample: blood. This clonotype was obtained from a human donor with active COVID-19. CDR3 region: CAWRTPGGNQPQHF. CDR3 nucleotides: TGTGCCTGGAGGACACCAGGGGGTAATCAGCCCCAGCATTTT.